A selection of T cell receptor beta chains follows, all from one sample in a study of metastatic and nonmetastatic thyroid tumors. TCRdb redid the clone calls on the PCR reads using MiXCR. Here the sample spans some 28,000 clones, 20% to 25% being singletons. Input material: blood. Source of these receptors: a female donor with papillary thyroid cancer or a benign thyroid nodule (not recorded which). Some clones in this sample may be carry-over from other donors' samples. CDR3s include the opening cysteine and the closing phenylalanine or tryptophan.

CDR3: CSSISGLTGELFF
length: 13
V: TRBV6-1
J: TRBJ2-2

CDR3: CASSYGQGQLFF
length: 12
V: TRBV6-5
J: TRBJ1-4

CDR3: CASTPDSNYGYTF
length: 13
V: TRBV6-1
J: TRBJ1-2

CDR3: CATLSTTGAHTDTQYF
length: 16
V: TRBV7-3
J: TRBJ2-3

CDR3: CSGGSTEAFF
length: 10
V: TRBV29-1
J: TRBJ1-1

CDR3: CASSLSGAGAGYIGYTF
length: 17
V: TRBV27
J: TRBJ1-2

CDR3: CASSSGGDGGELFF
length: 14
V: TRBV5-1
J: TRBJ2-2

CDR3: CSARDFSISGRNTGELFF
length: 18
V: TRBV20-1
J: TRBJ2-2

CDR3: CASSRRGWNSPLHF
length: 14
V: TRBV12-3/TRBV12-4
J: TRBJ1-6

CDR3: CASSFSSGQHVKYEQYF
length: 17
V: TRBV5-1
J: TRBJ2-7

CDR3: CAWTPGTYGYTF
length: 12
V: TRBV30
J: TRBJ1-2

CDR3: CASDRSTDTQYF
length: 12
V: TRBV2
J: TRBJ2-3

CDR3: CAWSQVRTRGTYNEQFF
length: 17
V: TRBV30
J: TRBJ2-1

CDR3: CASSAPGIEAFF
length: 12
V: TRBV6-1
J: TRBJ1-1

CDR3: CAISVGGSNTGELFF
length: 15
V: TRBV10-3
J: TRBJ2-2

CDR3: CSVPGQNTEAFF
length: 12
V: TRBV20-1
J: TRBJ1-1

CDR3: CASSRTTADTQYF
length: 13
V: TRBV18
J: TRBJ2-3

CDR3: CATHTGGVGSPLHF
length: 14
V: TRBV2
J: TRBJ1-6

CDR3: CSARDDSRNTGELFF
length: 15
V: TRBV20-1
J: TRBJ2-2

CDR3: CSARGTGRDRNSYEQYF
length: 17
V: TRBV20-1
J: TRBJ2-7

CDR3: CASILRTGVHSPLHF
length: 15
V: TRBV12-3/TRBV12-4
J: TRBJ1-6

CDR3: CASSPANTGELFF
length: 13
V: TRBV28
J: TRBJ2-2

CDR3: CSATTGGPYGYTF
length: 13
V: TRBV20-1
J: TRBJ1-2

CDR3: CASNRGDTGELFF
length: 13
V: TRBV2
J: TRBJ2-2

CDR3: CASSPSIAYGYTF
length: 13
V: TRBV27
J: TRBJ1-2

CDR3: CASSYELSGRCVTDTQYF
length: 18
V: TRBV27
J: TRBJ2-3

CDR3: CASSFTTSTDTQYF
length: 14
V: TRBV6-5
J: TRBJ2-3

CDR3: CSARGQNYNQPQHF
length: 14
V: TRBV20-1
J: TRBJ1-5

CDR3: CASSPTGSYGYTF
length: 13
V: TRBV27
J: TRBJ1-2

CDR3: CASSIDVRSVGGYTF
length: 15
V: TRBV19
J: TRBJ1-2

CDR3: CASSLYNEQFF
length: 11
V: TRBV5-1
J: TRBJ2-1

CDR3: CSVRDRRTYEQYF
length: 13
V: TRBV29-1
J: TRBJ2-7

CDR3: CASSWDSNYGYTF
length: 13
V: TRBV2
J: TRBJ1-2

CDR3: CASSKEAYEQFF
length: 12
V: TRBV3-1
J: TRBJ2-1

CDR3: CASSPNRAGTGELFF
length: 15
V: TRBV7-8
J: TRBJ2-2

CDR3: CAIHSRFEAFF
length: 11
V: TRBV6-1
J: TRBJ1-1

CDR3: CATSDSHGAGELFF
length: 14
V: TRBV12-3/TRBV12-4
J: TRBJ2-2

CDR3: CASSPQGSRSYEQYF
length: 15
V: TRBV18
J: TRBJ2-7

CDR3: CSARNYEQYF
length: 10
V: TRBV20-1
J: TRBJ2-7

CDR3: CSARDLYSGSPSSYNSPLHF
length: 20
V: TRBV20-1
J: TRBJ1-6

CDR3: CASSVASGRASGELFF
length: 16
V: TRBV9
J: TRBJ2-2

CDR3: CASGRDNEKLFF
length: 12
V: TRBV4-1
J: TRBJ1-4

CDR3: CASSQDRGRLHSPLHF
length: 16
V: TRBV4-1
J: TRBJ1-6

CDR3: CASSPNVGFSYSEQLF
length: 16
V: TRBV5-1
J: TRBJ2-1

CDR3: CASSSGQSLGYTF
length: 13
V: TRBV6-5
J: TRBJ1-2

CDR3: CATSRDGGSGTDTQYF
length: 16
V: TRBV15
J: TRBJ2-3

CDR3: CASSLEGTGRVRSGANVLTF
length: 20
V: TRBV5-1
J: TRBJ2-6

CDR3: CASSQVRADRGSSGYTF
length: 17
V: TRBV4-2
J: TRBJ1-2

CDR3: CASSDGTGNEKLFF
length: 14
V: TRBV6-1
J: TRBJ1-4

CDR3: CASRRTSGSYNEQFF
length: 15
V: TRBV14
J: TRBJ2-1

CDR3: CASSQGISNQPQHF
length: 14
V: TRBV3-1
J: TRBJ1-5